A selection of T cell receptor beta chains follows, all from one sample in a study of OX40 agonist ivuxolimab in advanced cancers. Sequenced by immunoSEQ multiplex PCR; TCRdb stores in-frame clones only, minus some. The sample lists about 91,000 clones; approximately 80% were seen once. The material sequenced was CD4+ or CD8+ T cells sorted from blood, taken in a trial of the OX40 agonist ivuxolimab. The receptors originated from an adult with an advanced solid tumor such as melanoma, head and neck, liver or kidney cancer. CDR3s include the opening cysteine and the closing phenylalanine or tryptophan. A D gene is named only where the DNA matches it firmly. The listing skips clone size in some rows; elsewhere it reads once, few, many or a size class.

D	size	V	J	DNA	CDR3
.	.	TRBV12-5	TRBJ1-3	TGTGCTAGTGGCCCCACGGGGTCTCTCTCTGGAAACACCATATATTTT	CASGPTGSLSGNTIYF
.	.	TRBV27	TRBJ2-1	TGTGCCAGCAGTTTCTCGATAGCGGCGCCAATGGAGGATGAGCAGTTCTTC	CASSFSIAAPMEDEQFF
.	.	TRBV7-2	TRBJ2-1	TGTGCCAGCAGCTTAATGCAGGGAGATAATGAGCAGTTCTTC	CASSLMQGDNEQFF
.	.	TRBV4-2	TRBJ2-6	TGTGCCAGCAGCCACGTTACAGGCTCTGGGGCCAACGTCCTGACTTTC	CASSHVTGSGANVLTF
.	few	TRBV6-1	TRBJ2-5	TGTGCCAGCAGTTACCGAGAGACCCAGTACTTC	CASSYRETQYF
.	.	TRBV19	TRBJ1-6	TGTGCCAGTAGTATAGAAACGGGATTCAGGGATTCACCCCTCCACTTT	CASSIETGFRDSPLHF
TRBD1	.	TRBV12-5	TRBJ2-1	TGTGCTAGTGGTGGGGACAGGGCGTCTAGTGAGCAGTTCTTC	CASGGDRASSEQFF
TRBD1	.	TRBV19	TRBJ2-6	TGTGCCAGTAGCGAACAAACAGGGGCTGGGGCCAACGTCCTGACTTTC	CASSEQTGAGANVLTF
.	.	TRBV2	TRBJ2-5	TGTGCCAGCAGTGAAGCGGAGCTGGGGACCCAGTACTTC	CASSEAELGTQYF
.	.	TRBV12-5	TRBJ2-1	TGTGCTAGTGGTTTGGTCAGGGTTAATGAGCAGTTCTTC	CASGLVRVNEQFF
.	.	TRBV28	TRBJ2-1	TGTGCCAGCTTCGGGGTTACCTACAATGAGCAGTTCTTC	CASFGVTYNEQFF
TRBD2	once	TRBV5-1	TRBJ2-6	TGCGCCAGTGCTAGCGGGGGGGCCGACGGGGCCAACGTCCTGACTTTC	CASASGGADGANVLTF
.	.	TRBV19	TRBJ2-1	TGTGCCAGTAGTATCACCGGGGGTTCCTACAATGAGCAGTTCTTC	CASSITGGSYNEQFF
.	.	TRBV21-1	TRBJ2-6	TGTGCCAGCAGCGACAGACCGAGCCAGGATCTTCTCTCTGGGGCCAACGTCCTGACTTTC	CASSDRPSQDLLSGANVLTF
TRBD1	.	TRBV6-5	TRBJ1-2	TGTGCCAGTCATTTGACAGGGGGCTTTAAGGATGGCTACACCTTC	CASHLTGGFKDGYTF
TRBD1	.	TRBV19	TRBJ1-5	TGTGCCAGTAGGGTTCCCGGGACAGGGAATCAGCCCCAGCATTTT	CASRVPGTGNQPQHF
TRBD1	.	TRBV5-6	TRBJ1-6	TGTGCCAGCAGCCTGGGACAGGGGAATTCACCCCTCCACTTT	CASSLGQGNSPLHF
.	few	TRBV5-6	TRBJ1-2	TGTGCCAGCACCTCGGATAACTATGGCTACACCTTC	CASTSDNYGYTF
TRBD1	.	TRBV5-6	TRBJ1-1	TGTGCCAGCAGCTTGGCCCCAAGGGGGCTAAACACTGAAGCTTTCTTT	CASSLAPRGLNTEAFF
.	once	TRBV4-2	TRBJ1-3	TGTGCCAGCAGCCAAGCGTTCGGGGCGGGTGGAAACACCATATATTTT	CASSQAFGAGGNTIYF
.	.	TRBV15	TRBJ2-3	TGTGCCACCAGTGGACAGTCCACAGATACGCAGTATTTT	CATSGQSTDTQYF
TRBD1	.	TRBV6-5	TRBJ1-2	TGTGCCAGCAGCCATACGAGGGGGCTTGCCTATGGCTACACCTTC	CASSHTRGLAYGYTF
.	.	TRBV6-1	TRBJ1-5	TGTGCCAGCAGCCTCGGAGGGGGAAGTCAGCCCCAGCATTTT	CASSLGGGSQPQHF
.	few	TRBV9	TRBJ1-1	TGTGCCAGCAGCGTAGGAGTGGGAGAGATGAACACTGAAGCTTTCTTT	CASSVGVGEMNTEAFF
TRBD2	.	TRBV7-9	TRBJ2-3	TGTGCCAGCAGCTTAGAAGGGACTAGCGGCCTTAGGGATACGCAGTATTTT	CASSLEGTSGLRDTQYF
.	.	TRBV6-6	TRBJ1-2	TGTGCAGCTACCTCGGGGAAATCTAACTATGGCTACACCTTC	CAATSGKSNYGYTF
.	few	TRBV5-4	TRBJ2-2	TGTGCCAGCAGCTTGTCCCCGACCAGAACACCCGGGGAGCTGTTTTTT	CASSLSPTRTPGELFF
.	.	TRBV29-1	TRBJ1-3	TGCAGCGTTGCGGCGGGAAACACCATATATTTT	CSVAAGNTIYF
.	.	TRBV4-3	TRBJ2-3	TGCGCCAGCAGCGCAGATTGGGGGGGGCGGGGGTTGACAGATACGCAGTATTTT	CASSADWGGRGLTDTQYF
.	.	TRBV7-2	TRBJ1-6	TGTGCCAGCAGCTTAGGCTATCAAGAGTCACCCCTCCACTTT	CASSLGYQESPLHF
TRBD1	few	TRBV4-1	TRBJ1-4	TGCGCCAGCAGCCAAGTTTTTCCCGACAGGGGTGAAGATGAAAAACTGTTTTTT	CASSQVFPDRGEDEKLFF
.	.	TRBV11-2	TRBJ1-5	TGTGCCAGCAGTCCTCAGGGAGTTCAGCCCCAGCATTTT	CASSPQGVQPQHF
.	.	TRBV10-3	TRBJ2-7	TGTGCCATCAAATTGGGGGTCGGGGAAACCTACGAGCAGTACTTC	CAIKLGVGETYEQYF
TRBD1	.	TRBV28	TRBJ2-5	TGTGCCAGCAGTATAAGACAGGGAAGCCAAGAGACCCAGTACTTC	CASSIRQGSQETQYF
.	.	TRBV19	TRBJ2-2	TGTGCCAGTAGTATATCGGAAACCGGGGAGCTGTTTTTT	CASSISETGELFF
TRBD1	once	TRBV6-5	TRBJ2-1	TGTGCCAGCAGTATGGGACAGGCCGGATACAATGAGCAGTTCTTC	CASSMGQAGYNEQFF
TRBD2	.	TRBV9	TRBJ2-3	TGTGCCAGCAGCGTAGCGCCTAGCGGGCTTAGCACAGATACGCAGTATTTT	CASSVAPSGLSTDTQYF
.	once	TRBV7-9	TRBJ1-1	TGTGCCAGCAGCTTAGACAGAACTGAAGCTTTCTTT	CASSLDRTEAFF